Listed below are T cell receptor beta chains from one sample, sequenced in a study of cytomegalovirus exposure and HLA in healthy donors. Only in-frame clones appear in the TCRdb table, and some are missing; sequencing was by immunoSEQ multiplex PCR. The data show over 150,000 clones, 77% seen once. Specimen: PBMCs. All receptors derive from a woman aged 55-69 years in good health and CMV-seropositive. CDR3s include the opening cysteine and the closing phenylalanine or tryptophan. D genes are given only for firm matches. Where a row states a size, it is once, few, many or the class of an expanded clone; other rows omit it.

clone size: .
D gene: TRBD2
V gene: TRBV5-1
J gene: TRBJ2-1
CDR3 DNA: TGCGCCAGCAGCTTGGGGGGGACTAGCGGGGCTATTGAGCAGTTCTTC
CDR3 protein: CASSLGGTSGAIEQFF

clone size: .
D gene: TRBD1
V gene: TRBV19
J gene: TRBJ1-2
CDR3 DNA: TGTGCCAGTAGTTGGGCAGGGGGCCTCAACTATGGCTACACCTTC
CDR3 protein: CASSWAGGLNYGYTF

clone size: .
D gene: TRBD2
V gene: TRBV14
J gene: TRBJ2-7
CDR3 DNA: TGTGCCAGCAGCCAAGTTATAGGGAGGGAGTACTTC
CDR3 protein: CASSQVIGREYF

clone size: .
D gene: TRBD1
V gene: TRBV5-1
J gene: TRBJ2-4
CDR3 DNA: TGCGCCAGCAGCTTGTCCCTTCAGGGGGCGGGCAACATTCAGTACTTC
CDR3 protein: CASSLSLQGAGNIQYF

clone size: .
D gene: .
V gene: TRBV28
J gene: TRBJ1-2
CDR3 DNA: TGTGCCAGCAGTCCGACGCGGGGGGTGGGCTATGGCTACACCTTC
CDR3 protein: CASSPTRGVGYGYTF

clone size: few
D gene: .
V gene: TRBV5-1
J gene: TRBJ2-7
CDR3 DNA: TGCGCCAGCAGCTTGGGATCTGTTGCGACTTACTACGAGCAGTACTTC
CDR3 protein: CASSLGSVATYYEQYF

clone size: few
D gene: .
V gene: TRBV30
J gene: TRBJ1-1
CDR3 DNA: TGTGCCTGGAGTGTAATAGGGCAGGGGTTGAGGGAAGCTTTCTTT
CDR3 protein: CAWSVIGQGLREAFF

clone size: .
D gene: TRBD2
V gene: TRBV7-3
J gene: TRBJ2-6
CDR3 DNA: TGTGCCAGCAGCTTAGTGCTAGCGGGAGTAGGTGGGGCCAACGGCCTGACTTTC
CDR3 protein: CASSLVLAGVGGANGLTF

clone size: .
D gene: TRBD2
V gene: TRBV30
J gene: TRBJ2-3
CDR3 DNA: TGTGCCTGGAGTGTACTTGGGGGGGTTACAGATACGCAGTATTTT
CDR3 protein: CAWSVLGGVTDTQYF

clone size: .
D gene: .
V gene: TRBV30
J gene: TRBJ1-1
CDR3 DNA: TGTGCCTGGAGTGTACGGGGGAACACTGAAGCTTTCTTT
CDR3 protein: CAWSVRGNTEAFF

clone size: .
D gene: .
V gene: TRBV6-1
J gene: TRBJ2-7
CDR3 DNA: TGTGCCAGCAATAATTACGAGCAGTACTTC
CDR3 protein: CASNNYEQYF

clone size: .
D gene: .
V gene: TRBV6-5
J gene: TRBJ2-7
CDR3 DNA: TGTGCCAGCAGTTCTCTAGGTCCGGTCTACGAGCAGTACTTC
CDR3 protein: CASSSLGPVYEQYF

clone size: .
D gene: TRBD1
V gene: TRBV10-1
J gene: TRBJ2-7
CDR3 DNA: TGCGCCAGCAGGGAGAAAGGGACAGTTCCCGATCTACACTCCTACGAGCAGTACTTC
CDR3 protein: CASREKGTVPDLHSYEQYF

clone size: .
D gene: TRBD2
V gene: TRBV7-8
J gene: TRBJ2-3
CDR3 DNA: TGTGCCAGCAGCTACGCTAGCGGGAGGGCGGCAGATACGCAGTATTTT
CDR3 protein: CASSYASGRAADTQYF

clone size: few
D gene: TRBD2
V gene: TRBV5-6
J gene: TRBJ2-7
CDR3 DNA: TGTGCCAGCAGCGGCAGGCGGGAGTACGAGCAGTACTTC
CDR3 protein: CASSGRREYEQYF

clone size: .
D gene: .
V gene: TRBV18
J gene: TRBJ2-7
CDR3 DNA: TGTGCCAGCTCACCACCGGCCAAAAGCTCCTACGAGCAGTACTTC
CDR3 protein: CASSPPAKSSYEQYF

clone size: .
D gene: TRBD1
V gene: TRBV4-1
J gene: TRBJ2-7
CDR3 DNA: TGCGCCAGCAGCCAAGGGACGGGACAGGGCTCCCGCTACGAGCAGTACTTC
CDR3 protein: CASSQGTGQGSRYEQYF

clone size: .
D gene: TRBD2
V gene: TRBV5-1
J gene: TRBJ2-1
CDR3 DNA: TGCGCCAGCATCCAGACTAGCGGGAGACTCGATGAGCAGTTCTTC
CDR3 protein: CASIQTSGRLDEQFF

clone size: .
D gene: .
V gene: TRBV19
J gene: TRBJ2-1
CDR3 DNA: TGTGCCAGTAGTAGGGGGGAGTGGATGAATGAGCAGTTCTTC
CDR3 protein: CASSRGEWMNEQFF

clone size: .
D gene: TRBD2
V gene: TRBV2
J gene: TRBJ2-7
CDR3 DNA: TGTGCCAGCAGTGAAGCTAGCGGGTCCTACGAGCAGTACTTC
CDR3 protein: CASSEASGSYEQYF

clone size: .
D gene: .
V gene: TRBV5-5
J gene: TRBJ1-3
CDR3 DNA: TGTGCCAGCAGCATTCGTCCGGGTCTACACTCTGGAAACACCATATATTTT
CDR3 protein: CASSIRPGLHSGNTIYF

clone size: .
D gene: .
V gene: TRBV19
J gene: TRBJ2-7
CDR3 DNA: TGTGCCAGTAGAGAACACCGGGACACCTCCTACGAGCAGTACTTC
CDR3 protein: CASREHRDTSYEQYF

clone size: .
D gene: .
V gene: TRBV28
J gene: TRBJ1-1
CDR3 DNA: TGTGCCAGCAGTCCCAGTATGGTGAACACTGAAGCTTTCTTT
CDR3 protein: CASSPSMVNTEAFF

clone size: .
D gene: .
V gene: TRBV6-6
J gene: TRBJ2-1
CDR3 DNA: TGTGCCAGCAGTTACCGGCTAGCGAATAACAATGAGCAGTTCTTC
CDR3 protein: CASSYRLANNNEQFF

clone size: .
D gene: .
V gene: TRBV5-4
J gene: TRBJ2-7
CDR3 DNA: TGTGCCAGCAGCTATCTCGAGGGGGCCTACGAGCAGTACTTC
CDR3 protein: CASSYLEGAYEQYF

clone size: once
D gene: TRBD1
V gene: TRBV6-5
J gene: TRBJ2-7
CDR3 DNA: TGTGCCAGCAGTTACTCGAGCGGACAGGGTTTGGCCGAGCAGTACTTC
CDR3 protein: CASSYSSGQGLAEQYF

clone size: .
D gene: .
V gene: TRBV6-5
J gene: TRBJ1-1
CDR3 DNA: TGTGCCAGCAGTTACGATGCCGGGTATAACACTGAAGCTTTCTTT
CDR3 protein: CASSYDAGYNTEAFF

clone size: .
D gene: .
V gene: TRBV9
J gene: TRBJ2-3
CDR3 DNA: TGTGCCAGCAGCGTTAACACAGATACGCAGTATTTT
CDR3 protein: CASSVNTDTQYF

clone size: .
D gene: .
V gene: TRBV15
J gene: TRBJ1-1
CDR3 DNA: TGTGCCACCAGCAGGGACAGAGGAGCTGAAGCTTTCTTT
CDR3 protein: CATSRDRGAEAFF

clone size: few
D gene: .
V gene: TRBV5-1
J gene: TRBJ2-3
CDR3 DNA: TGCGCCAGCAGCTTCAAAGATACGCAGTATTTT
CDR3 protein: CASSFKDTQYF

clone size: .
D gene: .
V gene: TRBV18
J gene: TRBJ2-5
CDR3 DNA: TGTGCCAGCTCGCTTATTTCGACAGGTCAAGAGACCCAGTACTTC
CDR3 protein: CASSLISTGQETQYF

clone size: .
D gene: .
V gene: TRBV9
J gene: TRBJ1-6
CDR3 DNA: TGTGCCAGCAGCGTAGATGCGGGGGCCAATTCACCCCTCCACTTT
CDR3 protein: CASSVDAGANSPLHF

clone size: .
D gene: TRBD2
V gene: TRBV27
J gene: TRBJ2-1
CDR3 DNA: TGTGCCAGCAGTTTGGAAGGGAGGGCGGGGAATGAGCAGTTCTTC
CDR3 protein: CASSLEGRAGNEQFF

clone size: .
D gene: TRBD1
V gene: TRBV19
J gene: TRBJ1-2
CDR3 DNA: TGTGCCAGTAGTATAGGGACAGGGAATTATGGCTACACCTTC
CDR3 protein: CASSIGTGNYGYTF

clone size: few
D gene: .
V gene: TRBV9
J gene: TRBJ1-1
CDR3 DNA: TGTGCCAGCAGCGTAACAGGACAGAACACTGAAGCTTTCTTT
CDR3 protein: CASSVTGQNTEAFF

clone size: .
D gene: TRBD2
V gene: TRBV5-1
J gene: TRBJ2-3
CDR3 DNA: TGCGCCAGCAGCTTGGCCGGGCTAGCGGGGGGCCGGAGAGATACGCAGTATTTT
CDR3 protein: CASSLAGLAGGRRDTQYF

clone size: .
D gene: TRBD1
V gene: TRBV7-2
J gene: TRBJ1-1
CDR3 DNA: TGTGCCAGCAGCTTAAGGGCTGGGACAGGGGATTTAAACACTGAAGCTTTCTTT
CDR3 protein: CASSLRAGTGDLNTEAFF

clone size: few
D gene: TRBD2
V gene: TRBV7-8
J gene: TRBJ2-5
CDR3 DNA: TGTGCCAGCAGCCTCGGGACTAGCAAAGAGACCCAGTACTTC
CDR3 protein: CASSLGTSKETQYF

clone size: .
D gene: .
V gene: TRBV28
J gene: TRBJ2-2
CDR3 DNA: TGTGCCAGCAGTCCCCCCAGGGCCGGCACCGGGGAGCTGTTTTTT
CDR3 protein: CASSPPRAGTGELFF

clone size: .
D gene: TRBD2
V gene: TRBV28
J gene: TRBJ2-5
CDR3 DNA: TGTGCCAGCAGAACCTTAGCGGGATCGGAGACCCAGTACTTC
CDR3 protein: CASRTLAGSETQYF

clone size: .
D gene: .
V gene: TRBV19
J gene: TRBJ2-7
CDR3 DNA: TGTGCCAGTAGGATGGGAGGAGCCCACGAGCAGTACTTC
CDR3 protein: CASRMGGAHEQYF

clone size: .
D gene: TRBD1
V gene: TRBV18
J gene: TRBJ2-5
CDR3 DNA: TGTGCCAGCTCACCAAGCCGGGACAGGGGTTTCGGAGAGACCCAGTACTTC
CDR3 protein: CASSPSRDRGFGETQYF

clone size: .
D gene: TRBD1
V gene: TRBV6-4
J gene: TRBJ1-1
CDR3 DNA: TGTGCCAGCAGTGAGGGGACAGGTGGGGCAGCTTTCTTT
CDR3 protein: CASSEGTGGAAFF

clone size: .
D gene: TRBD2
V gene: TRBV28
J gene: TRBJ2-1
CDR3 DNA: TGTGCCAGCAGCTTAGTACATCTGAGCGGGAGGTACAATGAGCAGTTCTTC
CDR3 protein: CASSLVHLSGRYNEQFF

clone size: few
D gene: .
V gene: TRBV29-1
J gene: TRBJ1-2
CDR3 DNA: TGCAGCGCCGCATTCAGGGTAAACGGAGGCTACACCTTC
CDR3 protein: CSAAFRVNGGYTF

clone size: .
D gene: .
V gene: TRBV28
J gene: TRBJ1-5
CDR3 DNA: TGTGCCAGCAGTTTAGGGGGGAGAGGAAATCAGCCCCAGCATTTT
CDR3 protein: CASSLGGRGNQPQHF

clone size: .
D gene: TRBD1
V gene: TRBV30
J gene: TRBJ2-7
CDR3 DNA: TGTGCCTGGCACTCCGGACAGGGCCACGAGCAGTACTTC
CDR3 protein: CAWHSGQGHEQYF

clone size: .
D gene: .
V gene: TRBV27
J gene: TRBJ2-5
CDR3 DNA: TGTGCCAGCAGTTTTCTGGTCGGAGAGACCCAGTACTTC
CDR3 protein: CASSFLVGETQYF

clone size: .
D gene: TRBD1
V gene: TRBV4-2
J gene: TRBJ2-3
CDR3 DNA: TGTGCCAGCAGCCAAGTTAATGCAGGGGGTTTTACAACAGATACGCAGTATTTT
CDR3 protein: CASSQVNAGGFTTDTQYF

clone size: .
D gene: .
V gene: TRBV4-3
J gene: TRBJ2-3
CDR3 DNA: TGCGCCAGCAGCCAAGAGTTCCTAGGGGGTCAGCTCACAGATACGCAGTATTTT
CDR3 protein: CASSQEFLGGQLTDTQYF

clone size: few
D gene: .
V gene: TRBV4-1
J gene: TRBJ2-1
CDR3 DNA: TGCGCCAGCAGCCAAGATTTAAGCGTATACAATGAGCAGTTCTTC
CDR3 protein: CASSQDLSVYNEQFF

clone size: once
D gene: TRBD2
V gene: TRBV7-3
J gene: TRBJ2-1
CDR3 DNA: TGTGCCAGCAGCGCCCTAGCGGGAGCGTACAATGAGCAGTTCTTC
CDR3 protein: CASSALAGAYNEQFF

clone size: once
D gene: TRBD2
V gene: TRBV27
J gene: TRBJ2-1
CDR3 DNA: TGTGCCAGCAGTCTGGGACTAGCGGGGGGGCCGATGTACAATGAGCAGTTCTTC
CDR3 protein: CASSLGLAGGPMYNEQFF